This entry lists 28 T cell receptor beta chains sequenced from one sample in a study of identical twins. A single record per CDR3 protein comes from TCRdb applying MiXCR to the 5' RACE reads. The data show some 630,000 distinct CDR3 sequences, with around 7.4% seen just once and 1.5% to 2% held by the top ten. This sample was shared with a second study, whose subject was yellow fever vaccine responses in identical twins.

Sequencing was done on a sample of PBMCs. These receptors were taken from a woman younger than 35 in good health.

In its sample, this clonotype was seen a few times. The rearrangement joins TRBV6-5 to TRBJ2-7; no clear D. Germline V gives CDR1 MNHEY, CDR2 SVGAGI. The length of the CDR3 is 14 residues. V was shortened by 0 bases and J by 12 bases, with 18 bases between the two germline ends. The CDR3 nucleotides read TGTGCCAGCAGTTACTCATCCGGCAATTTTCCTTTGTACTTC. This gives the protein CASSYSSGNFPLYF.

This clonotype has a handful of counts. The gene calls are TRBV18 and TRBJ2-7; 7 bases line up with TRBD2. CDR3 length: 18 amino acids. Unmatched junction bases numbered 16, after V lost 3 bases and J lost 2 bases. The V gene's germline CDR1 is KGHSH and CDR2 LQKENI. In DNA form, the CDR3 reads TGTGCCAGCTCACCCCCGGGGCCTAGGCAGCGGGGACCCTACGAGCAGTACGTC. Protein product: CASSPPGPRQRGPYEQYV.

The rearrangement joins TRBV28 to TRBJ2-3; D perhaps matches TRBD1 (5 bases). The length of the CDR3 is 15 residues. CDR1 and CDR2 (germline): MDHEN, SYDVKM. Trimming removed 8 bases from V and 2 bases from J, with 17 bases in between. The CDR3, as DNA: TGTGCCAGCGGAGACGAAATGACAGCCACAGATACGCAGTATTTT. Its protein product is CASGDEMTATDTQYF.

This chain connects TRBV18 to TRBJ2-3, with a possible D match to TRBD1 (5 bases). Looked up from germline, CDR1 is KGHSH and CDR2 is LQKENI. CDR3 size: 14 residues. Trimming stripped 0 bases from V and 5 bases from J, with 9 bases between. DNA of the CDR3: TGTGCCAGCTCACCACCGGCCCAGGGAGATACGCAGTATTTT. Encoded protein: CASSPPAQGDTQYF.

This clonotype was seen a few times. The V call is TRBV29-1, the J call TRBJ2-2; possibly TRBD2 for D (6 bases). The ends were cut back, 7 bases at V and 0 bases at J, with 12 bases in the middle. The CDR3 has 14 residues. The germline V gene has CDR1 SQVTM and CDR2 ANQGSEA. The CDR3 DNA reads TGCAGCGCCAGCTTAGCGGCGAACACCGGGGAGCTGTTTTTT. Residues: CSASLAANTGELFF.

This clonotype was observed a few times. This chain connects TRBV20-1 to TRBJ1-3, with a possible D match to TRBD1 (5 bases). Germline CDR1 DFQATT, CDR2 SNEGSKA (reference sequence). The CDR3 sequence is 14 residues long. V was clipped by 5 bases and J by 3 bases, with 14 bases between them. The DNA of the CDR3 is TGCAGTGCTGGCTTTGAGGGGAGTGGAAACACCATATATTTT. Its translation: CSAGFEGSGNTIYF.

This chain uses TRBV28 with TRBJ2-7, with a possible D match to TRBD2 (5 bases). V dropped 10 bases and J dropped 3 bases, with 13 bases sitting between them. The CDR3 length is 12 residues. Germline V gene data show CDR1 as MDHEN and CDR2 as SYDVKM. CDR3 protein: CATGLALYEQYF. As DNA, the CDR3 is TGTGCCACCGGGCTAGCCCTCTACGAGCAGTACTTC.

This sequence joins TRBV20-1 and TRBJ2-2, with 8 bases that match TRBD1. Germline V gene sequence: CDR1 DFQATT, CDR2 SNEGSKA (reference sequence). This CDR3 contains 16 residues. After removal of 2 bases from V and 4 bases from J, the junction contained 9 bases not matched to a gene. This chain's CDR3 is CSARRPGGRGTGELFF. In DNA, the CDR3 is TGCAGTGCTAGAAGACCAGGGGGCCGTGGCACCGGGGAGCTGTTTTTT.

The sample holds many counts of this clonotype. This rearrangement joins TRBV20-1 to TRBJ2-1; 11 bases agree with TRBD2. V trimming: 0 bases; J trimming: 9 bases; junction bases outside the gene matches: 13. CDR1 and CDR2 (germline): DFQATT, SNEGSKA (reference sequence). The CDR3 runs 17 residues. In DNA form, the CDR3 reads TGCAGTGCTAGAGATAGCGGGAGGGCTCTATCCTTCACTGAGCAGTTCTTC. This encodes CSARDSGRALSFTEQFF.

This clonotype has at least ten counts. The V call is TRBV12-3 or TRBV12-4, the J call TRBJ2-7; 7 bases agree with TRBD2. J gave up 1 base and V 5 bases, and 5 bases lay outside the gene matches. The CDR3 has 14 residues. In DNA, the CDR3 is TGTGCCAGCAGTGGGGGGGGTCTTTCCTACGAGCAGTACGTC. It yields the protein CASSGGGLSYEQYV.

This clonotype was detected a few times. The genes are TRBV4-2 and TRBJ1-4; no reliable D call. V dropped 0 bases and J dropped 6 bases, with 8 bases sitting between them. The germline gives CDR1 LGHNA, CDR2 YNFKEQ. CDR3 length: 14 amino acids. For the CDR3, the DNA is TGTGCCAGCAGCCAAGAGTCTAAGTATGAAAAACTGTTTTTT. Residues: CASSQESKYEKLFF.

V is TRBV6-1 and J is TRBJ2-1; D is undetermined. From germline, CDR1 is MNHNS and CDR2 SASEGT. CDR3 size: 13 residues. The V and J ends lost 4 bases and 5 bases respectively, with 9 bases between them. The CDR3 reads CASSGEAHNEQFF. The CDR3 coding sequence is TGTGCCAGCAGTGGCGAGGCTCACAATGAGCAGTTCTTC.

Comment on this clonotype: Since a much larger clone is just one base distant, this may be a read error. Here the CDR3 DNA reads TGTGCCAGCAGCCCCGGACTAGCGGGAGGGCCCTACGAGCAGTACTTC. It codes for CASSPGLAGGPYEQYF. The genes are TRBV5-4 and TRBJ2-7; TRBD2 matches 15 bases. CDR1 is SGHNT and CDR2 is YYREEE in the germline V gene (reference sequence). V lost 4 bases and J lost 2; bases outside the gene matches: 4. The CDR3 has 16 residues.

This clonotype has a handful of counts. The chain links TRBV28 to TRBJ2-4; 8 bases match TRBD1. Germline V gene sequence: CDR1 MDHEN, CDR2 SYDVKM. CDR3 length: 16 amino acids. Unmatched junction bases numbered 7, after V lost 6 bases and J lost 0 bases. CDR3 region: CASSPGTGIAKNIQYF. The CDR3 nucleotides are TGTGCCAGCAGCCCCGGGACAGGCATAGCCAAAAACATTCAGTACTTC.

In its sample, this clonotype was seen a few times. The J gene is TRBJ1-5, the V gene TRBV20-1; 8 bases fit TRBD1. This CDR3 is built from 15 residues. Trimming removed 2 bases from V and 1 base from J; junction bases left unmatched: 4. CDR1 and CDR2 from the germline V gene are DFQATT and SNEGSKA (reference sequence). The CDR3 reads CSARLGQGSNQPQHF. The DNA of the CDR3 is TGCAGTGCTAGACTTGGACAGGGCAGCAATCAGCCCCAGCATTTT.

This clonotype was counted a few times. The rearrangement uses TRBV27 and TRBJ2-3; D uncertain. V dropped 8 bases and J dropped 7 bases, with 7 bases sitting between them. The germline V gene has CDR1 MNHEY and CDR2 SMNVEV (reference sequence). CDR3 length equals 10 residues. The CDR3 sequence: CASGEYTQYF. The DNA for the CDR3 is TGTGCCAGCGGGGAATATACGCAGTATTTT.

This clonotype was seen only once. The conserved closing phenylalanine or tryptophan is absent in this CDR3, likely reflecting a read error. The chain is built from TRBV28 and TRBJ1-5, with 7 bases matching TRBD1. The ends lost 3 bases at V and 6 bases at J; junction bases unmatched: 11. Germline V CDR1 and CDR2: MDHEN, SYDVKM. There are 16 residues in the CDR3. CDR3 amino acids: CASSLPDRAYLQPQHL. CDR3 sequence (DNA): TGTGCCAGCAGTTTGCCCGACAGGGCGTACCTTCAGCCCCAGCATCTT.

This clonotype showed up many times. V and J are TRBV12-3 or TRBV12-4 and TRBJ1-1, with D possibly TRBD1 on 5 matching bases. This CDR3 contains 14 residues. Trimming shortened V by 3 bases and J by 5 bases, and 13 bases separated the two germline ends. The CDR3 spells CASSLGGVETEAFF. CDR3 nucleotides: TGTGCCAGCAGTTTGGGGGGGGTGGAGACTGAAGCTTTCTTT.

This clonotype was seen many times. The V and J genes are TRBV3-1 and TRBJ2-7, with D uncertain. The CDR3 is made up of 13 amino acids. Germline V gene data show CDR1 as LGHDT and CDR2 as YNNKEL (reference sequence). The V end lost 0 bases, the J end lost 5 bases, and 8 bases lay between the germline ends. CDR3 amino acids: CASSQESRDEQYF. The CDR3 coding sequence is TGTGCCAGCAGCCAAGAATCACGCGACGAGCAGTACTTC.

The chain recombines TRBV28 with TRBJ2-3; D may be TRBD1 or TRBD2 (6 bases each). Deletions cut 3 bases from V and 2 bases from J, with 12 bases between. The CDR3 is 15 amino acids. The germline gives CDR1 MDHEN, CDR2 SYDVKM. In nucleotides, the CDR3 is TGTGCCAGCAGTTTTAGGCGGGACAACACAGATACGCAGTATTTT. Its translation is CASSFRRDNTDTQYF.

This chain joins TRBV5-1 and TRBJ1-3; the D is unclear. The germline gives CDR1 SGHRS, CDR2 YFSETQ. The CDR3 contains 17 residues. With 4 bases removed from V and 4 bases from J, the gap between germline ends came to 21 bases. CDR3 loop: CASSPAPTHPTGNTIYF. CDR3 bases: TGCGCCAGCAGCCCAGCCCCCACACATCCCACGGGAAACACCATATATTTT.

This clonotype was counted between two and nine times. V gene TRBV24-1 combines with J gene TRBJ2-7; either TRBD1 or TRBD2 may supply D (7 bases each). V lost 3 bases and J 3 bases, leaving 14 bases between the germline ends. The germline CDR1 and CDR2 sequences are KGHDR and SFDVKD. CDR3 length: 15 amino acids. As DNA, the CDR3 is TGTGCCACCAGTGATCGACAGGGACTACTCTACGAGCAGTACTTC. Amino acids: CATSDRQGLLYEQYF.

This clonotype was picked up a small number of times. CDR3 nucleotides: TGTGCCAGCAGTAATAATCCGGGAGGGGCGATCTATGGCTACACCTTC. It yields the protein CASSNNPGGAIYGYTF. This chain links TRBV27 with TRBJ1-2, with TRBD1 as a possible D gene (5 bases). The ends were cut back, 5 bases at V and 4 bases at J, with 20 bases in the middle. Looked up from germline, CDR1 is MNHEY and CDR2 is SMNVEV (reference sequence). The length of the CDR3 is 16 residues.

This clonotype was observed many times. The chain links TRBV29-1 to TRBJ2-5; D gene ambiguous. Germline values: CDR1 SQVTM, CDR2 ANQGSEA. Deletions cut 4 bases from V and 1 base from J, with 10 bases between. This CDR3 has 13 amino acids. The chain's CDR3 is CSVVPGTQETQYF. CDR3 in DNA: TGCAGCGTTGTCCCCGGAACCCAAGAGACCCAGTACTTC.

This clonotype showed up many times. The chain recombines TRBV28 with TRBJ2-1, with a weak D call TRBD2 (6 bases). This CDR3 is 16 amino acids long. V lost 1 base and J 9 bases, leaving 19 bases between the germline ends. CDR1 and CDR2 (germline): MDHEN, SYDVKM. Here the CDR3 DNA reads TGTGCCAGCAGTTTATTTCGGGTAGGAGGGTCTTTTGAGCAGTTCTTC. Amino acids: CASSLFRVGGSFEQFF.

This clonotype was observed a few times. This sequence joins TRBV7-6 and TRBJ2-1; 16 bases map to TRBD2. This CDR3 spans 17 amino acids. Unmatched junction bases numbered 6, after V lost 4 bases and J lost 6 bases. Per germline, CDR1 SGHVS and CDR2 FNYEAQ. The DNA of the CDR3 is TGTGCCAGCAGCTCGGGACTAGCGGGGGGGCCGGGCAATGAGCAGTTCTTC. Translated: CASSSGLAGGPGNEQFF.

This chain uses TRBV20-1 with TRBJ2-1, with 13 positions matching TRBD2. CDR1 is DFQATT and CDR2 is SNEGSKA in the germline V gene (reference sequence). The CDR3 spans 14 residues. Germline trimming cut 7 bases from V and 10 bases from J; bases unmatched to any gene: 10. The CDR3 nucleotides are TGCAGTGTCGGACTAGCGGGAGCACCAGGGGAGCAGTTCTTC. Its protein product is CSVGLAGAPGEQFF.

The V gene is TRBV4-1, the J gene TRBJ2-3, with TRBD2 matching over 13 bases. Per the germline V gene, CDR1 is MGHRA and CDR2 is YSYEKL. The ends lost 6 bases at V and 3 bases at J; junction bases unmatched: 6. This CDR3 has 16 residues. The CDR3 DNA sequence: TGCGCCAGCAGGAGACTAGCGGGGGGCGGAACAGATACGCAGTATTTT. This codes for CASRRLAGGGTDTQYF.